This T cell receptor beta chain derives from a study of response to subunit inactivated influenza vaccine. Study-wide results and limits: Seasonal influenza vaccination, on each occasion, was suggested by the authors to recruit few new T cells.

Remarks on this clonotype: Its antigen is currently unknown. A read error may produce the germline difference seen at one junction end.

TCRdb independently ran MiXCR on the RT-PCR reads; one entry per CDR3 protein. The sample yields roughly 570,000 distinct CDR3 sequences, 13% seen once. The CDR3 totals 18 residues. Germline values: CDR1 MDHEN, CDR2 SYDVKM. This sequence was found in a man in his forties or fifties who received an inactivated influenza vaccine. This sequence joins TRBV28 and TRBJ2-1, with D possibly TRBD2 on 6 matching bases. The source material was PBMCs from blood, sampled 40 to 50 days after vaccination. Here the CDR3 reads CASSASTYGSRAINEQCF. The CDR3 DNA follows: TGTGCCAGCAGCGCGTCTACTTACGGGAGTAGGGCCATCAATGAGCAGTGCTTC.